Sequencing of this T cell receptor (beta chain) was carried out in a study of blood T cells in healthy people across ages. Drawing of peripheral blood yielded roughly 9.3 milliliters from each donor. The second PCR ran about 6 to 12 cycles with a sample-barcoded 5' primer and J-beta primers. TCRdb processed the 5' RACE reads anew with MiXCR; each CDR3 protein has one entry. The sample contains about 970,000 distinct CDR3 sequences, roughly 47% of which appear only once. The receptor was isolated from a woman aged 55-70 years in good health. The specimen sequenced was blood.

CDR3: CASSMSGYGYEQYF. In nucleotides, the CDR3 is TGTGCCAGCAGTATGAGCGGATATGGGTACGAGCAGTACTTC. The chain joins TRBV27 to TRBJ2-7; tentatively, D is TRBD2 (5 bases). CDR1 MNHEY and CDR2 SMNVEV come from the germline V gene (reference sequence). The CDR3 spans 14 residues. Trimming took off 5 bases at V and 4 bases at J, with 15 bases between the two ends.